These T cell receptor beta chains were read from a single sample in a study of blood T cell repertoires in COVID-19. Using immunoSEQ multiplex PCR, the repertoire was profiled, and TCRdb retains in-frame clones only, with some absent. The sample has some 220,000 clones; 65% to 90% are singletons. What was sequenced was peripheral blood. These receptors all come from a woman between 65 and 79 years old with COVID-19, enrolled during active disease. Both conserved end residues are part of each CDR3. D genes are given only for firm matches. A row's size may be missing; if present it is once, few, many or a size class.

TRBD1,NA,TRBV6-5,TRBJ1-1,TGTGCCAGCAGTACAGGGGGCATGAACACTGAAGCTTTCTTT,CASSTGGMNTEAFF
TRBD1,few,TRBV24-1,TRBJ1-6,TGTGCCACCAGTGATTCGGGACAGCATAATTCACCCCTCCACTTT,CATSDSGQHNSPLHF
TRBD1,NA,TRBV7-2,TRBJ2-1,TGTGCCAGCAGCTACGACAGGGGGCGTGTTTATGAGCAGTTCTTC,CASSYDRGRVYEQFF
NA,NA,TRBV7-2,TRBJ2-3,TGTGCCAGCAGCACCTACGAGGCAGATACGCAGTATTTT,CASSTYEADTQYF
NA,few,TRBV3-1/TRBV3-2,TRBJ2-7,TGTGCCAGCAGCCATGAACAGGCCTACGAGCAGTACTTC,CASSHEQAYEQYF
TRBD1,NA,TRBV7-6,TRBJ1-1,TGTGCCAGCAGCTTCCAGACAGGGAATCCCCCAAAGATCCCTGAAGCTTTCTTT,CASSFQTGNPPKIPEAFF
NA,once,TRBV2,TRBJ1-5,TGTGCCAGCAGTGGACAGAGCAATCAGCCCCAGCATTTT,CASSGQSNQPQHF
NA,once,TRBV18,TRBJ2-7,TGTGCCAGCTCACCGGGGGGGCGAAGTTACGAGCAGTACTTC,CASSPGGRSYEQYF
NA,NA,TRBV11-3,TRBJ1-2,TGTGCCAGCAGCTTGGCCGGGATCCGGGCTAGCTATGGCTACACCTTC,CASSLAGIRASYGYTF
TRBD1,many,TRBV5-1,TRBJ1-1,TGCGCCAGCAGCTTGGCGGGACAGGGGGCCGACACTGAAGCTTTCTTT,CASSLAGQGADTEAFF
NA,NA,TRBV7-2,TRBJ2-1,TGTGCCAGCAGCTTAGCTAGCGAGCGCCACAATGAGCAGTTCTTC,CASSLASERHNEQFF
TRBD1,NA,TRBV5-1,TRBJ1-1,TGCGCCAGCAGCTTGAACAGGGGGCTTGGTGAAGCTTTCTTT,CASSLNRGLGEAFF
TRBD2,NA,TRBV5-1,TRBJ2-1,TGCGCCAGCAGCTTGGCGCCCCCGGGAGGGAATGAGCAGTTCTTC,CASSLAPPGGNEQFF
NA,NA,TRBV4-3,TRBJ1-2,TGCGCCAGCAGCCAAGGAGTCCGGGAGGCTAACTATGGCTACACCTTC,CASSQGVREANYGYTF
NA,NA,TRBV19,TRBJ1-4,TGTGCCAGTAGTCCCCGCCGCCAGGGCGCCGATTCTAAACTGTTTTTT,CASSPRRQGADSKLFF
TRBD1,NA,TRBV7-8,TRBJ1-4,TGTGCCAGCAGCTTAGATGGGACAGCTAATGAAAAACTGTTTTTT,CASSLDGTANEKLFF
NA,NA,TRBV3-1/TRBV3-2,TRBJ1-1,TGTGCCAGCTCCCCAACCCTCGGGGTTTTGAACACTGAAGCTTTCTTT,CASSPTLGVLNTEAFF
TRBD1,NA,TRBV6-6,TRBJ1-1,TGTGCCAGCAGTCCGGGACAGGCGAACACTGAAGCTTTCTTT,CASSPGQANTEAFF
TRBD2,once,TRBV7-2,TRBJ2-7,TGTGCCAGCAGCTTTCTAGCGGGTGCCTACGAGCAGTACTTC,CASSFLAGAYEQYF
TRBD2,NA,TRBV4-3,TRBJ2-1,TGCGCCAGCAGCCAAGGCGGGGGGGCTGTAAATGAGCAGTTCTTC,CASSQGGGAVNEQFF
NA,NA,TRBV5-4,TRBJ2-7,TGTGCCAGCAGCTTGGTCGGAGTTCGGGAGCAGTACTTC,CASSLVGVREQYF
NA,NA,TRBV6-2/TRBV6-3,TRBJ1-1,TGTGCCAGCAGTTACGCGGGGAGGGACACTGAAGCTTTCTTT,CASSYAGRDTEAFF
NA,NA,TRBV5-6,TRBJ1-3,TGTGCCAGCAGCTCTCGGACAGTACAATCTGGAAACACCATATATTTT,CASSSRTVQSGNTIYF
NA,NA,TRBV12-5,TRBJ1-5,TGTGCTAGTGGTTTGATTGTGGGGGCAGGTCAGCCCCAGCATTTT,CASGLIVGAGQPQHF
TRBD2,NA,TRBV18,TRBJ2-7,TGTGCCAGCTCACCGGCGGGACTAGCGGGGGGTAACTACGAGCAGTACTTC,CASSPAGLAGGNYEQYF
TRBD2,NA,TRBV9,TRBJ2-1,TGTGCCAGCAGCGTTAGCGGGGGGCCACCTAACAATGAGCAGTTCTTC,CASSVSGGPPNNEQFF
TRBD1,NA,TRBV4-1,TRBJ1-2,TGCGCCAGCAGCCAAGGAGGGGGACAGACATACTATGGCTACACCTTC,CASSQGGGQTYYGYTF
NA,NA,TRBV11-2,TRBJ1-1,TGTGCCAGCAGACAGGGAGAGTGGGGAACGAACACTGAAGCTTTCTTT,CASRQGEWGTNTEAFF
NA,NA,TRBV6-5,TRBJ1-1,TGTGCCAGCAGTAGCCTTAATATGAACACTGAAGCTTTCTTT,CASSSLNMNTEAFF
TRBD1,NA,TRBV28,TRBJ1-2,TGTGCCAGCAGTTTACCGGGACAGCCGATATATGGCTACACCTTC,CASSLPGQPIYGYTF
TRBD1,NA,TRBV27,TRBJ2-7,TGTGCCAGCAGTCCCGCCCCGGGACAGGGGGAAAGCTCCTACGAGCAGTACTTC,CASSPAPGQGESSYEQYF